This TCR beta chain was observed in a study of blood T cell repertoires in COVID-19. Study at large: Acute-phase and convalescent COVID-19 samples originated in the United States, Italy and Spain. Sources were T cells, B-cell-depleted T cells, or PBMCs; the material itself was cDNA or gDNA.

Germline V lookup: CDR1 SEHNR, CDR2 FQNEAQ (reference sequence). The CDR3 has 14 amino acids. Trimming stripped 5 bases from V and 4 bases from J, with 15 bases between. In the source study's methods: Estimated nucleated cell counts came from reference gene primer amplification. Using immunoSEQ multiplex PCR, the repertoire was profiled, and TCRdb retains in-frame clones only, with some absent. The V and J calls and the clone size are those of that table, but D and trimming were determined from the DNA. Of 35,000 to 50,000 clones in the sample, more than 75% were seen once. This clone was counted only a few times.

The source material was peripheral blood. The clonotype comes from a man aged 80 or over with acute or convalescent COVID-19. The chain links TRBV7-9 to TRBJ2-7; tentative D call: TRBD2 (6 bases). The chain's CDR3 is CASSPRGGGYEQYF. The CDR3 nucleotides are TGTGCCAGCAGCCCGAGAGGTGGAGGGTACGAGCAGTACTTC.